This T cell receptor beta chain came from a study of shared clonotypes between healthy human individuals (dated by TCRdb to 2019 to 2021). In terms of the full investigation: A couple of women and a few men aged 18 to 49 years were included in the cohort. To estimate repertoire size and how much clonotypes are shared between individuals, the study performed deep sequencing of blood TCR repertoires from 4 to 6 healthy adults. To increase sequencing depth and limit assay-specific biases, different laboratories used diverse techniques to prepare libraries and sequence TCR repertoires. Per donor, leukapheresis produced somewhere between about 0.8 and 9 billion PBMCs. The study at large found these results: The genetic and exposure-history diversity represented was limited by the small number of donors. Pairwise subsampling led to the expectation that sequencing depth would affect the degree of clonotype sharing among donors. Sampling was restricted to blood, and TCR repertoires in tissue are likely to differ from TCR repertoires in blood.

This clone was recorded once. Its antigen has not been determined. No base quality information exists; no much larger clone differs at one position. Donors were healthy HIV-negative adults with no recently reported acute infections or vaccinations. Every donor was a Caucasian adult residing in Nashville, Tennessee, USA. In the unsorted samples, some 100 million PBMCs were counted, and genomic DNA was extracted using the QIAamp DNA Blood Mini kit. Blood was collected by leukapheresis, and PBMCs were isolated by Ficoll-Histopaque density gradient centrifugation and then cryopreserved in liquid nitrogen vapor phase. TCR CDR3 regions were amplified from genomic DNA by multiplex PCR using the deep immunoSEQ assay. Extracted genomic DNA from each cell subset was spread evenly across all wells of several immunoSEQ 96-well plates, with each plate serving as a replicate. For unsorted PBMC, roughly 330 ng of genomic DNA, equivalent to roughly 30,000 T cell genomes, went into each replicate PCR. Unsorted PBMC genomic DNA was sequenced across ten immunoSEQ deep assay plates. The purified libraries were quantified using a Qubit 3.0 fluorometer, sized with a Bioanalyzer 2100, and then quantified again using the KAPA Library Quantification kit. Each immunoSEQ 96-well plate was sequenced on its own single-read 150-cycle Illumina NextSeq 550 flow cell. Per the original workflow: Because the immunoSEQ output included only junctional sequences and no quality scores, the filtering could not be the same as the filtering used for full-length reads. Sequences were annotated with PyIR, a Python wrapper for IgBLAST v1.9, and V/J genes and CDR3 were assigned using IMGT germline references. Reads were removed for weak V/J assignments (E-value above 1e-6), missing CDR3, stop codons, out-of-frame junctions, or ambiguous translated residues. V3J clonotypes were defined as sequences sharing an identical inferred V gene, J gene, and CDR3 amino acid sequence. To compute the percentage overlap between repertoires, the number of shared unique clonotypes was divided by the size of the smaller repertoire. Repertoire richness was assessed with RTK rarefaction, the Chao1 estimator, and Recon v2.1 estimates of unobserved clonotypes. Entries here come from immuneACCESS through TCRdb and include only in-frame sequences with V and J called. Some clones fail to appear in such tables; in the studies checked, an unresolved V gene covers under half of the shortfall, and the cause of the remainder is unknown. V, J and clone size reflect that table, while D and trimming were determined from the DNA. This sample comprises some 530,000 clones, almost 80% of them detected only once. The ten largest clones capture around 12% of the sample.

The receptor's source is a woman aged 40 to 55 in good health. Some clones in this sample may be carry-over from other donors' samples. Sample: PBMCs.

The encoded CDR3 is CASRPPPGHRKSRSYEQYF. At the DNA level, the sequence is TGCGCCAGCCGTCCCCCCCCGGGACACCGAAAGTCGAGGAGCTACGAGCAGTACTTC. The V and J genes are TRBV5-1 and TRBJ2-7; the D segment could be TRBD1, given 6 matching bases. The CDR3 numbers 19 residues from cysteine through phenylalanine. Only CDR3 DNA is held: 57 bases, read in frame from base 1. A distance of 32 bases separates the germline ends of V and J, which lose 7 bases and 3 bases respectively. The CDR1 and CDR2 encoded by the germline V gene are SGHRS and YFSETQ.